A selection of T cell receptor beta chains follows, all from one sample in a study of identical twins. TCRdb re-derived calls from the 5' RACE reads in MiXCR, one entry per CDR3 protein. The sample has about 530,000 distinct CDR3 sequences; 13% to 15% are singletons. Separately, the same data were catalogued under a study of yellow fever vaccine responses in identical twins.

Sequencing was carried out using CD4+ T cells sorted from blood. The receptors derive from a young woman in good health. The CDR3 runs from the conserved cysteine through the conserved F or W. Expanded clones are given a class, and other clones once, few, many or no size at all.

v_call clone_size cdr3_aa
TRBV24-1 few CATSDFRQTQYF
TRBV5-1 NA CASRTAGDSPLHF
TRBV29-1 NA CSYEGQLKTQYF
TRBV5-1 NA CASSLRPSGSEQYF
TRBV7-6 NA CASSLAGGPSNQPQHF
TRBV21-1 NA CASSKQVTGTNFGDTEAFF
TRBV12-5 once CASGGAHTGELFF
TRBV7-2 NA CASSLAGQGGRIKAHNEQFF
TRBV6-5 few CASSSGAGGSNTGELFF
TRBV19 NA CASSVSTGGNYEQYF
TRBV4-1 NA CASSQDGLAGDEQFF
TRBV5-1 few CASTNQETQYF
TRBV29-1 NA CSVAENSNQPQHF
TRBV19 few CASSIPRDRGRQPQHF
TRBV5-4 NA CASSLGPRLSSYNEQFF
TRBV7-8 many CASSRSSANTGELFF
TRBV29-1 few CSVAQGTNTGELFF
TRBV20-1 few CSAQSSGNTIYF
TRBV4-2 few CASSQDSPGRGEETQYF
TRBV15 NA CATSRPDGYTEAFF
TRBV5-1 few CASSSVLATNEKLFF
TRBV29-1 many CSVRRTSGRQETQYF
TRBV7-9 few CASSPRVWSTDTQYF
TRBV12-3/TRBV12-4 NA CASSLGGRELRREQFF
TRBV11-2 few CASSLVLMNTGELFF
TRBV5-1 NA CASSSGGSGNEQFF
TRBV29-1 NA CSVVYGTGGANGYTF
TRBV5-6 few CASSSRSTSLTLFF
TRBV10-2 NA CASSGEGVTGELFF
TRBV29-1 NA CSVPSAGGPSETQYF
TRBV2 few CASSEQTEGTQYF
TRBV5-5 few CASSLLSGVALDEQYF
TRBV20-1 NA CSARWGFTGELFF
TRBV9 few CASSVGGASTDTQYF
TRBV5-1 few CASSLTSGRARNEQYF
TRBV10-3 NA CAISDGDREAYEQYF
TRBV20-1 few CSARGEPYQPQHF
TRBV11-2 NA CATARRVSPGYTEAFF
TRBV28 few CASSRPEGPSYEQYF
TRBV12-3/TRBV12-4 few CASSQQPVSNIQYF
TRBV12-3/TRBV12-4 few CASTQGRINQPQHF
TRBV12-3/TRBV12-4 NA CASSSWGRFSGNTIYF
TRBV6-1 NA CASIRLAGGQETQYF
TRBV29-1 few CSVALAGFYEQYF
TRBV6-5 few CASSNQGLVAFF
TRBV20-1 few CSAADSGQANTIYF
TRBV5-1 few CASSLGAGTGELFF
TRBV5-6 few CASSLSGLGYTF
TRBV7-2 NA CASSLASGENIQYF
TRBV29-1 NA CSACSGGGETQYF
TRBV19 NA CASSTQGAGDTQYF
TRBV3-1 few CASSQATGSTDTQYF
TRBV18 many CASSPGTGGSPLHF
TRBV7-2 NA CASSLIAGGDTQYF
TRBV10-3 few CAISDRGDSTDTQYF
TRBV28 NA CASRPGLSAYEQYF
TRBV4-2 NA CASSQPGLTRGEQFF
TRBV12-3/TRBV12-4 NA CASMPTGGSYGYTF
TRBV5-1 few CASSPQGDKRGFAEAFF
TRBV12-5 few CASGLVSGDTQYF